A single sample is the source of the 5 T cell receptor beta chains below, sequenced in a study of cytomegalovirus exposure and HLA in healthy donors. The PCR contained 60 Vbeta and 13 Jbeta primers. Sequencing was performed with immunoSEQ multiplex PCR; in TCRdb, only in-frame clones are kept and a portion is missing. Seen here are around 94,000 clones, around three fifths observed once, and the top ten hold 3% to 5%. Sequencing was performed on PBMCs. All receptors come from a man under 40 in good health and CMV-seronegative.

This clone was recorded a few times. The chain joins TRBV4-1 to TRBJ2-6; D may be TRBD1 (5 bases). The CDR3 is 20 amino acids. Trimming cost V 1 base and J 0 bases, with 19 bases left between them. CDR1 MGHRA and CDR2 YSYEKL come from the germline V gene. The chain's CDR3 is CASSQVSGAILRSGANVLTF. The CDR3 DNA follows: TGCGCCAGCAGCCAAGTCTCTGGGGCTATCCTTCGCTCTGGGGCCAACGTCCTGACTTTC.

The chain uses TRBV7-2 and TRBJ2-7; a weak D match, TRBD2 (5 bases). The V end lost 1 base, the J end lost 1 base, and 8 bases lay between the germline ends. This CDR3 region has 14 residues. Germline CDR1 reads SGHTA; CDR2 reads FQGNSA. The CDR3 loop is CASSLVAKSYEQYF. CDR3 in DNA: TGTGCCAGCAGCTTAGTAGCGAAATCCTACGAGCAGTACTTC.

The V gene is TRBV2, the J gene TRBJ1-1; D unclear. Germline V lookup: CDR1 SNHLY, CDR2 FYNNEI. This CDR3 has 16 residues. Deletions cut 7 bases from V and 1 base from J, with 19 bases between. The CDR3 region is CASTHEEITTNTEAFF. The CDR3 bases are TGTGCCAGCACCCATGAGGAGATAACTACGAACACTGAAGCTTTCTTT.

The chain has TRBV2 and TRBJ2-1; 13 bases line up with TRBD2. This CDR3 spans 15 amino acids. Germline CDR1 and CDR2: SNHLY and FYNNEI. With V trimmed by 8 bases and J by 4 bases, 5 bases remained unmatched. CDR3 in DNA: TGTGCCAGCTATGGGACTAGCGGGACGTACAATGAGCAGTTCTTC. It translates to CASYGTSGTYNEQFF.

The chain uses TRBV30 and TRBJ1-5; a weak D match, TRBD1 (5 bases). Trimming left V 3 bases short and J 5 bases short, with 11 bases between. This CDR3 has 13 amino acids. Per germline, CDR1 GTSNPN and CDR2 SVGIG (reference sequence). The CDR3 sequence is CAWSKGAHQPQHF. For the CDR3, the DNA is TGTGCCTGGAGCAAAGGGGCCCATCAGCCCCAGCATTTT. The full variable domain, completed using reference TRBV30 and TRBJ1-5, is SQTIHQWPATLVQPVGSPLSLECTVEGTSNPNLYWYRQAAGRGLQLLFYSVGIGQISSEVPQNLSASRPQDRQFILSSKKLLLSDSGFYLCAWSKGAHQPQHFGDGTRLSIL.